The TCR beta chain under discussion was sequenced for a study of T cells after yellow fever vaccination. Study details: With SMART-Seq v4 Ultra Low Input, the fractions containing low cell numbers were prepared.

This clonotype occurred a few times. Its antigen is still unknown. Each CDR3 protein gets one entry after TCRdb re-called the 5' RACE reads with MiXCR. Of some 220,000 distinct CDR3 sequences listed, 3% to 3.5% are singletons. Findings of the study overall: Most clones from primary vaccination resurfaced after the booster (around 97% CD4, approximately 87% CD8).

V lost 8 bases and J lost 6; bases outside the gene matches: 7. Per germline, CDR1 SGHTA and CDR2 FQGNSA. There are 13 residues in the CDR3. This clonotype originated in a man aged 18-30 years who received the YFV17D yellow fever vaccine. This rearrangement joins TRBV7-2 to TRBJ2-3, with 8 bases identical to TRBD2. The sample was CD4+ T cells sorted from PBMCs, taken 10 days after the yellow fever booster vaccination. CDR3 loop: CASRSGARDTQYF. As DNA, the CDR3 is TGTGCCAGCCGTAGCGGGGCCCGGGATACGCAGTATTTT.